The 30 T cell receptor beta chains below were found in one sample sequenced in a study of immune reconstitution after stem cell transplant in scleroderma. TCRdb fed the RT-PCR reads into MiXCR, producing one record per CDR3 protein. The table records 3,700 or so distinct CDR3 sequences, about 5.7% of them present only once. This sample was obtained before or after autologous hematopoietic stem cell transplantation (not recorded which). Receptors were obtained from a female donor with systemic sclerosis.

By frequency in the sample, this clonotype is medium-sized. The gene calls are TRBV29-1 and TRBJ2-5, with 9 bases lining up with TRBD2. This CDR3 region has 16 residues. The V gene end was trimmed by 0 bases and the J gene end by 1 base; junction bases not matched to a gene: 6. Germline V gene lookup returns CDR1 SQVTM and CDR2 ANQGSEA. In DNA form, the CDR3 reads TGCAGCGTTGAAGACCTAACTAGCGGGCTCCAAGAGACCCAGTACTTC. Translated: CSVEDLTSGLQETQYF.

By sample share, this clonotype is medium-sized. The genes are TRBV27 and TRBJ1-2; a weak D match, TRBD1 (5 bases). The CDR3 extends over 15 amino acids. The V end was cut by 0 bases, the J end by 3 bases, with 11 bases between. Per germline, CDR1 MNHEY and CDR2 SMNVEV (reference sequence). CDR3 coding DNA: TGTGCCAGCAGTTTATCGGCACTGGGGCACTATGGCTACACCTTC. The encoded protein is CASSLSALGHYGYTF.

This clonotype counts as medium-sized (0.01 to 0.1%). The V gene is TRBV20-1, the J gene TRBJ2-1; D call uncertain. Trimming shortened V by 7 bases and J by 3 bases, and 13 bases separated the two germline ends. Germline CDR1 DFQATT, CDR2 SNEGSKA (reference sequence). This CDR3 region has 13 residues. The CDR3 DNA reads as TGCAGTGTAGGCCAAGCCCTCTACAATGAGCAGTTCTTC. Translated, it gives CSVGQALYNEQFF.

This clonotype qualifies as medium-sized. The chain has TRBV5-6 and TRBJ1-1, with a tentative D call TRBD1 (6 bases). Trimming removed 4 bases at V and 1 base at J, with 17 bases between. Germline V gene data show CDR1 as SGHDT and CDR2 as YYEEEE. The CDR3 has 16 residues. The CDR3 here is CASSTIGQLPNTEAFF. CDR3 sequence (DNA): TGTGCCAGCAGCACCATAGGACAGCTACCGAACACTGAAGCTTTCTTT.

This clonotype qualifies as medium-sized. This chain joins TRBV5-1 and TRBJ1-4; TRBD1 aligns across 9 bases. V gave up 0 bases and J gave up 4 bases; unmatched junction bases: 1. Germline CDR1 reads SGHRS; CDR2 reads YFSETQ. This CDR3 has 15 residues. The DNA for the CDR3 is TGCGCCAGCAGCTTGGTGACAGGGGGTAATGAAAAACTGTTTTTT. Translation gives CASSLVTGGNEKLFF.

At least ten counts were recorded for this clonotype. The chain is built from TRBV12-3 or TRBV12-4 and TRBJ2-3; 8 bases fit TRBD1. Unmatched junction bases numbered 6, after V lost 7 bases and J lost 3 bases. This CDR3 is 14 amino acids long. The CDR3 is CASTRTGRTDTQYF. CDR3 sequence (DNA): TGTGCCAGCACCCGGACAGGGAGGACAGATACGCAGTATTTT.

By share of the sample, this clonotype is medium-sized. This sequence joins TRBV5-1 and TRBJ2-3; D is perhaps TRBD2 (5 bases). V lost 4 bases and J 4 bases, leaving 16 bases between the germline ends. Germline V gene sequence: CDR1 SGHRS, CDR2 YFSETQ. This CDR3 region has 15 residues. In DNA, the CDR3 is TGCGCCAGCAGCCTCAGCGGTTCGGCGGCAGATACGCAGTATTTT. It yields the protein CASSLSGSAADTQYF.

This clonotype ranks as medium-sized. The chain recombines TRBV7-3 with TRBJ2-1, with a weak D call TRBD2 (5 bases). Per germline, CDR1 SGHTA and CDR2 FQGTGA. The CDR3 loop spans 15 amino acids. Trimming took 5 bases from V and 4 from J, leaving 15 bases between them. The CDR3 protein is CASSESGLGYNEQFF. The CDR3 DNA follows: TGTGCCAGCAGCGAAAGCGGTCTAGGGTACAATGAGCAGTTCTTC.

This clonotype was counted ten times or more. Here the CDR3 DNA reads TGTGCCAGCAGACCAGCGGGAGGAGGGGTCTCCTACAATGAGCAGTTCTTC. Translated, it gives CASRPAGGGVSYNEQFF. The gene calls are TRBV7-2 and TRBJ2-1; 9 bases are a match to TRBD2. This CDR3 is 17 amino acids long. Trimming removed 6 bases from V and 0 bases from J; junction bases left unmatched: 9. Germline V gives CDR1 SGHTA, CDR2 FQGNSA.

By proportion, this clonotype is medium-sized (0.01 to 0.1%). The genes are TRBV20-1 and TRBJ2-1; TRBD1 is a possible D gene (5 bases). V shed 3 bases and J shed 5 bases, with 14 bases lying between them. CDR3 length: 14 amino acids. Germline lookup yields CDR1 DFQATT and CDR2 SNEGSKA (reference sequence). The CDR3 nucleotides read TGCAGTGCTAGCCCAGGGATCGGCGACAATGAGCAGTTCTTC. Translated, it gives CSASPGIGDNEQFF.

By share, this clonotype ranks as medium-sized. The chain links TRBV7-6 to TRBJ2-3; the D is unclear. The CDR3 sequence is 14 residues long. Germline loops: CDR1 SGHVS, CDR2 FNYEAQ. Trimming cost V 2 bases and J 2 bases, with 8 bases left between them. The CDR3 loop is CASSLTSVTDTQYF. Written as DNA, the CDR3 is TGTGCCAGCAGCTTAACGTCTGTCACAGATACGCAGTATTTT.

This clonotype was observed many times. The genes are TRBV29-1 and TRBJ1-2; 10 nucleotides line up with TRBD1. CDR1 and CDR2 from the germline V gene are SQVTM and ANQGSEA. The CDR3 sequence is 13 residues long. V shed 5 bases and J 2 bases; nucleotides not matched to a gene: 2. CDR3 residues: CSVPDRGNYGYTF. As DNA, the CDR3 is TGCAGCGTTCCGGACAGGGGGAACTATGGCTACACCTTC.

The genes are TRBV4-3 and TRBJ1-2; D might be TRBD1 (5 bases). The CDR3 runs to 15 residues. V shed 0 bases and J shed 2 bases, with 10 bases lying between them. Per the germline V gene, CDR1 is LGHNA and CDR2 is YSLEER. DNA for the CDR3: TGCGCCAGCAGCCAAGATCGTCGGGGGAACTATGGCTACACCTTC. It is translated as CASSQDRRGNYGYTF.

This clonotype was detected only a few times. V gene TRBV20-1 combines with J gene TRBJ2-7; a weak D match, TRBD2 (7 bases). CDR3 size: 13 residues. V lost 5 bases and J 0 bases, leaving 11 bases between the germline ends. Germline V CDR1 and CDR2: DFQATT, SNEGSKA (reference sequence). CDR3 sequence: CSARAGASYEQYF. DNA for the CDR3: TGCAGTGCTCGGGCGGGGGCCTCCTACGAGCAGTACTTC.

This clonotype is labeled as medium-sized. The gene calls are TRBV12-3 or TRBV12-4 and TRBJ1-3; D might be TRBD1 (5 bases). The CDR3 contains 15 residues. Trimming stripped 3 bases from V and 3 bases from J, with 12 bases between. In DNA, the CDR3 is TGTGCCAGCAGTTTTTTCAGGGTCCTTGGAAACACCATATATTTT. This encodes CASSFFRVLGNTIYF.

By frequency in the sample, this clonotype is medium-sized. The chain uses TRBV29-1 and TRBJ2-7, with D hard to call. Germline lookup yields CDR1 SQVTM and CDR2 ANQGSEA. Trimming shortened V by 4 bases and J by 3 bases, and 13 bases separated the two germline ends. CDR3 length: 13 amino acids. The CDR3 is CSVGRRNIYEQYF. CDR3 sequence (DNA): TGCAGCGTTGGACGGCGGAATATCTACGAGCAGTACTTC.

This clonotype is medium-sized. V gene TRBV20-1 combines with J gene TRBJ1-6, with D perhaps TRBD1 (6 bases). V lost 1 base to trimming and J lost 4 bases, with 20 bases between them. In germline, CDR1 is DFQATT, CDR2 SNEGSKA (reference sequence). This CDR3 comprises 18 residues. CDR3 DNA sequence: TGCAGTGCTAGAGTGGGGGGGGCCCGGCGACAGTATAATTCACCCCTCCACTTT. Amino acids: CSARVGGARRQYNSPLHF.

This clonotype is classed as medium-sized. In DNA form, the CDR3 reads TGTGCCAGCAGCTTACACGGGGGTACTGAAGCTTTCTTT. Translated: CASSLHGGTEAFF. The chain employs TRBV7-9 and TRBJ1-1; possible D gene TRBD1, 5 bases. The CDR3 totals 13 residues. The V gene's germline CDR1 is SEHNR and CDR2 FQNEAQ (reference sequence). V dropped 2 bases and J dropped 5 bases, with 9 bases sitting between them.

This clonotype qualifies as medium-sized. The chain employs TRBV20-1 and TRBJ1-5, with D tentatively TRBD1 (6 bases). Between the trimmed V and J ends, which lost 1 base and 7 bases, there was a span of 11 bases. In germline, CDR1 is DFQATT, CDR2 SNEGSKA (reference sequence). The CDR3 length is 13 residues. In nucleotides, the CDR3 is TGCAGTGCTAGAGCCAGGGGCGGACAGCCCCAGCATTTT. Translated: CSARARGGQPQHF.

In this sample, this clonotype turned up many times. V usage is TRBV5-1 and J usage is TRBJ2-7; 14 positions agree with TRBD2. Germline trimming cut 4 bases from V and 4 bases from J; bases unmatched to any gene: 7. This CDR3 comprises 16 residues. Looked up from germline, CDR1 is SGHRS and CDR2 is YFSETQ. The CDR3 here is CASSGGTSGSWYEQYF. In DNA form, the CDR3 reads TGCGCCAGCAGCGGGGGGACTAGCGGGAGTTGGTACGAGCAGTACTTC.

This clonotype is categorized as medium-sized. In DNA, the CDR3 is TGTGCCAGCAGTTACTCGACGGTGACCCTAAGCTATGGCTACACCTTC. It encodes CASSYSTVTLSYGYTF. The rearrangement uses TRBV6-5 and TRBJ1-2; D unresolved. This CDR3 has 16 residues. The germline V gene encodes CDR1 MNHEY and CDR2 SVGAGI. V was pared by 0 bases and J by 4 bases, with 15 bases between.

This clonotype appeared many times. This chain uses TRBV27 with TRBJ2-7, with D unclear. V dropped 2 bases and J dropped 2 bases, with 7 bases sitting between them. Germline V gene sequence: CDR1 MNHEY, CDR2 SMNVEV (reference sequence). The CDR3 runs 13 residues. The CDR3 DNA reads TGTGCCAGCAGTTTAGGGGTCACCTACGAGCAGTACTTC. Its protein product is CASSLGVTYEQYF.

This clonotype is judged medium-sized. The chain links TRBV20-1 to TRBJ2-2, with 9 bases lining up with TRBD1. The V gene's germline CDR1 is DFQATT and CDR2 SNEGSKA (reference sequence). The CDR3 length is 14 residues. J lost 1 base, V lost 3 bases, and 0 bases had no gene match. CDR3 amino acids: CSARGQGNTGELFF. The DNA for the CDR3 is TGCAGTGCTAGGGGACAGGGGAACACCGGGGAGCTGTTTTTT.

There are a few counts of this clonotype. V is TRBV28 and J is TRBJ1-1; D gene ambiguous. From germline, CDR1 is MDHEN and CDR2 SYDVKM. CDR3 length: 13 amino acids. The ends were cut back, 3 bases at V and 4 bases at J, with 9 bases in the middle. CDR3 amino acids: CASSLGRRTEAFF. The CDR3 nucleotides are TGTGCCAGCAGTTTGGGGAGACGCACTGAAGCTTTCTTT.

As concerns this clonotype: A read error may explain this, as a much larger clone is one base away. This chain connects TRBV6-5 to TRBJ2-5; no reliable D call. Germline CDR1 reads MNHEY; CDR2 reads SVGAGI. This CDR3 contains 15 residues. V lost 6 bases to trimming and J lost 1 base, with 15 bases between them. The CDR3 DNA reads TGTGCCAGCAGCCGACCAAACTTGCCCCAAGAGACCCAGTACTTC. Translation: CASSRPNLPQETQYF.

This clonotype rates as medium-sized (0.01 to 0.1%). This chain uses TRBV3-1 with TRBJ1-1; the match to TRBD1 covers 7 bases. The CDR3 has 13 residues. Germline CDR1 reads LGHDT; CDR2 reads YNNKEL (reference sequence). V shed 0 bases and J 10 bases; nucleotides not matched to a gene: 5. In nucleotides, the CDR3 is TGTGCCAGCAGCCAAGAGGGAAGGGGGCGAGCTTTCTTT. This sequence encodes CASSQEGRGRAFF.

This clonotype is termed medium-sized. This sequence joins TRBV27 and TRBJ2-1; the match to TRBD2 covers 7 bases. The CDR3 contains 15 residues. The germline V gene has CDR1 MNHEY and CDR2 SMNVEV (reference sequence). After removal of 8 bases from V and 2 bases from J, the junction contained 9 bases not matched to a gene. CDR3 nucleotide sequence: TGTGCCAGCGGCTATGCGGGGGTGACCTACAATGAGCAGTTCTTC. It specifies CASGYAGVTYNEQFF.

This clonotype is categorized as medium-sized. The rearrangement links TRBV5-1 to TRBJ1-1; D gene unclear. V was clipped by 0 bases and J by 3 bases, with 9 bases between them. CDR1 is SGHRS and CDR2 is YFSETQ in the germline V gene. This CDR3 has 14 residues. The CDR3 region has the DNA TGCGCCAGCAGCTTGGCAGCCCGGTACACTGAAGCTTTCTTT. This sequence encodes CASSLAARYTEAFF.

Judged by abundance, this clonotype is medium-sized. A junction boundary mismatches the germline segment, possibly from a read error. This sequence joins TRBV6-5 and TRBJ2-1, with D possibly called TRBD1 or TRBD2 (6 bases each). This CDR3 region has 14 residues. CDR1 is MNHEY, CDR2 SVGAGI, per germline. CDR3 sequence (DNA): TGTGCCACCAAGGCCCCCGGGGGCCCCCGAAACCTTAACTTC. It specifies CATKAPGGPRNLNF.

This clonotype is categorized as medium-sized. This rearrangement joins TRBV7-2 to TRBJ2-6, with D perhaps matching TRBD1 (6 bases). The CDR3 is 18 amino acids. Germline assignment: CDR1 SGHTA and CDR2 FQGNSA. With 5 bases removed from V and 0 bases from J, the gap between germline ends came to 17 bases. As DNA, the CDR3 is TGTGCCAGCAGCCCCGGGGCAGGGGTCGACTCTGGGGCCAACGTCCTGACTTTC. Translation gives CASSPGAGVDSGANVLTF.